This T cell receptor beta chain was profiled in a study of shared clonotypes between healthy human individuals. Study-level information: Each donor had three CD4 naive, three CD4 memory, two CD8 naive and one CD8 memory plate.

Study results and limitations: Clonotype sharing across several donors was observed for about 5.2% of naive CD4 clonotypes.

Repertoires were generated with immunoSEQ multiplex PCR, while TCRdb's copy carries only in-frame clones and drops some. The top ten clones hold approximately 1.8% of a sample with roughly 680,000 clones, roughly 72% of them seen once. Concerning this clone: Its target is unknown.

Deletions cut 2 bases from V and 5 bases from J, with 12 bases between. The CDR3 contains 14 residues. In germline, CDR1 is MDHEN, CDR2 SYDVKM. The sample consisted of memory CD4+ T cells sorted from blood. Subset here: CD45RA-negative fraction. The source is a woman aged 25 to 45 in good health. The V call is TRBV28, the J call TRBJ1-1; tentative D call: TRBD1 (6 bases). The CDR3 loop reads CASSLGRGGTEAFF. CDR3 sequence (DNA): TGTGCCAGCAGTTTAGGCAGGGGCGGAACTGAAGCTTTCTTT.